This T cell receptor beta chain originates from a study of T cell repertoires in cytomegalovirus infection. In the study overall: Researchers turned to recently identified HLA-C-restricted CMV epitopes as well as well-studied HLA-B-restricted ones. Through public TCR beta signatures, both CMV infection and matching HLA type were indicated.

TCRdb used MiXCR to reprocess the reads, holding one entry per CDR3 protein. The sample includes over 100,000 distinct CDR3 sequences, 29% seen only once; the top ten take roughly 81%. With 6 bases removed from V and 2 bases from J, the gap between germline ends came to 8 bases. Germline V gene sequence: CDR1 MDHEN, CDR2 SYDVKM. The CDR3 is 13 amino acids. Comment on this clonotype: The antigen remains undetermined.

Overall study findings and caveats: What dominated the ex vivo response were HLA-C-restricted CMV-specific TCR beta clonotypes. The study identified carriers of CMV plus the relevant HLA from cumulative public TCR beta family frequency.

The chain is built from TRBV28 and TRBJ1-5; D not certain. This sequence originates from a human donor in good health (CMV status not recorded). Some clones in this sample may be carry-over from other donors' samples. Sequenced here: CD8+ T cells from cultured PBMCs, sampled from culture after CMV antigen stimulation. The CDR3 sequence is CASSPSRNQPQHF. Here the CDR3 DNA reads TGTGCCAGCAGCCCATCGCGCAATCAGCCCCAGCATTTT.